A single sample is the source of the 12 T cell receptor beta chains below, sequenced in a study of blood T cell repertoires in COVID-19 (TCRdb year 2020). Library creation used the immunoSEQ multiplex PCR assay. TCRdb's version of the immuneACCESS table is confined to in-frame rearrangements and falls short of the full clone set. An unresolved V gene accounts for under half of the shortfall where checked; the remainder is of unknown origin. The table for this sample lists about 330,000 clones; 65% to 90% of them were counted only once. The ten largest clones take up just over 7% of the sample. Material for sequencing was peripheral blood. The origin of the receptors is a human donor in a cohort sampled during active COVID-19.

V and J are TRBV7-2 and TRBJ1-1; tentatively, D is TRBD1 (6 bases). The CDR3 has 15 amino acids. Trimming removed 7 bases at V and 1 base at J, with 16 bases between. Per germline, CDR1 SGHTA and CDR2 FQGNSA. In DNA, the CDR3 is TGTGCCAGCACCCACAAGGGGGGGACGAACACTGAAGCTTTCTTT. Translation: CASTHKGGTNTEAFF.

This chain links TRBV7-9 with TRBJ2-3, with 13 positions matching TRBD2. Per germline, CDR1 SEHNR and CDR2 FQNEAQ (reference sequence). CDR3 size: 16 residues. V was pared by 5 bases and J by 5 bases, with 7 bases of the junction left unmatched. In nucleotides, the CDR3 is TGTGCCAGCAGCCCGCGGACTAGCGGGGGTATAGATACGCAGTATTTT. Amino acid sequence: CASSPRTSGGIDTQYF.

The genes are TRBV6-6 and TRBJ2-7; TRBD2 is a possible D gene (5 bases). The V end lost 2 bases, the J end lost 4 bases, and 12 bases lay between the germline ends. The V gene's germline CDR1 is MNHNY and CDR2 SVGAGI (reference sequence). This CDR3 comprises 14 residues. Here the CDR3 reads CASSYRGTSYEQYF. CDR3 DNA sequence: TGTGCCAGCAGTTACCGGGGAACGTCGTACGAGCAGTACTTC.

The chain uses TRBV2 and TRBJ1-3; D is perhaps TRBD1 (6 bases). This CDR3 contains 14 residues. Between the trimmed V and J ends, which lost 4 bases and 2 bases, there was a span of 9 bases. The germline V gene encodes CDR1 SNHLY and CDR2 FYNNEI. CDR3 sequence (DNA): TGTGCCAGCAGTGGGACAGCAACTGGAAACACCATATATTTT. Amino acid sequence: CASSGTATGNTIYF.

The rearrangement links TRBV12-5 to TRBJ1-1; TRBD1 aligns across 9 bases. CDR1 and CDR2 (germline): LGHNT, FRNRAP. The V gene end was trimmed by 5 bases and the J gene end by 6 bases; junction bases not matched to a gene: 4. This CDR3 comprises 13 residues. In DNA, the CDR3 is TGTGCTAGTGGTCTCCGGACAGGGGCTGAAGCTTTCTTT. This codes for CASGLRTGAEAFF.

This clone was seen a handful of times. The CDR3 nucleotides read TGTGCCAGTAGTGTCGGAGGACAGGGGAACACTGAAGCTTTCTTT. It translates to CASSVGGQGNTEAFF. The rearrangement joins TRBV19 to TRBJ1-1; TRBD1 agrees at 8 bases. CDR1 LNHDA and CDR2 SQIVND come from the germline V gene (reference sequence). V trimming: 5 bases; J trimming: 1 base; junction bases outside the gene matches: 6. The CDR3 consists of 15 residues. Filled out from reference TRBV19 and TRBJ1-1, the complete variable domain reads DGGITQSPKYLFRKEGQNVTLSCEQNLNHDAMYWYRQDPGQGLRLIYYSQIVNDFQKGDIAEGYSVSREKKESFPLTVTSAQKNPTAFYLCASSVGGQGNTEAFFGQGTRLTVV.

J is TRBJ1-2 and V is TRBV5-4, with 7 bases lining up with TRBD1. This CDR3 region has 15 residues. V dropped 1 base and J dropped 2; count of bases not matched to a gene: 5. CDR1 is SGHNT, CDR2 YYREEE, per germline (reference sequence). The DNA for the CDR3 is TGTGCCAGCAGCTTGAGTAGGGGGCGAAACTATGGCTACACCTTC. This translates into CASSLSRGRNYGYTF.

This chain uses TRBV29-1 with TRBJ1-1; the D is unclear. CDR1 SQVTM and CDR2 ANQGSEA come from the germline V gene. Trimming left V 0 bases short and J 4 bases short, with 12 bases between. The CDR3 has 14 residues. The CDR3 DNA follows: TGCAGCGTTGAAGATCTGACGCAGGTCACTGAAGCTTTCTTT. This codes for CSVEDLTQVTEAFF.

The chain uses TRBV7-9 and TRBJ1-5, with TRBD1 as a possible D gene (6 bases). V lost 5 bases, J lost 4 bases, and 18 bases lay in between. The CDR3 is 16 amino acids. Germline V gives CDR1 SEHNR, CDR2 FQNEAQ (reference sequence). CDR3: CASSGEGGRPNQPQHF. As DNA, the CDR3 is TGTGCCAGCAGCGGGGAGGGGGGCCGCCCAAATCAGCCCCAGCATTTT.

The rearrangement joins TRBV19 to TRBJ2-7; D might be TRBD2 (7 bases). Germline CDR1 and CDR2: LNHDA and SQIVND (reference sequence). Trimming took 5 bases from V and 3 from J, leaving 17 bases between them. CDR3 length equals 15 residues. DNA for the CDR3: TGTGCCAGTAGTCTGAGAAGGGGGACTAACTACGAGCAGTACTTC. Translating gives CASSLRRGTNYEQYF.

As to this clone: In the same sample, other DNA sequences code for this CDR3. The chain combines TRBV18 with TRBJ1-1; 9 nucleotides line up with TRBD1. The V gene's germline CDR1 is KGHSH and CDR2 LQKENI. The CDR3 runs 14 residues. V lost 1 base, J lost 3 bases, and 0 bases stayed unmatched. The DNA for the CDR3 is TGTGCCAGCTCACCACGACAGGGGGACACTGAAGCTTTCTTT. Protein sequence: CASSPRQGDTEAFF.

The rearrangement links TRBV5-4 to TRBJ2-1; 9 nucleotides line up with TRBD1. The germline CDR1 and CDR2 sequences are SGHNT and YYREEE (reference sequence). The CDR3 has 14 amino acids. V shed 0 bases and J 5 bases; nucleotides not matched to a gene: 0. CDR3 protein: CASSLGTGDNEQFF. The CDR3 nucleotides are TGTGCCAGCAGCTTGGGGACAGGGGACAATGAGCAGTTCTTC. Complete variable domain (other parts from reference TRBV5-4 and TRBJ2-1): ETGVTQSPTHLIKTRGQQVTLRCSSQSGHNTVSWYQQALGQGPQFIFQYYREEENGRGNFPPRFSGLQFPNYSSELNVNALELDDSALYLCASSLGTGDNEQFFGPGTRLTVL.